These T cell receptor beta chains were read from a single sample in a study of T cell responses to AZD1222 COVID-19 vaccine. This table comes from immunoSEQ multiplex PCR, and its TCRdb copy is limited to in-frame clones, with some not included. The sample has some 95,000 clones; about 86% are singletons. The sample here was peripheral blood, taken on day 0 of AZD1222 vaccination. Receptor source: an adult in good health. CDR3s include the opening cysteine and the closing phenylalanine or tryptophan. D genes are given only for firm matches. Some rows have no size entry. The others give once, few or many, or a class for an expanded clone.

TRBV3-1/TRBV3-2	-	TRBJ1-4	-	CASSQAGGGKTNEKLFF	TGTGCCAGCAGCCAAGCCGGGGGCGGTAAAACTAATGAAAAACTGTTTTTT
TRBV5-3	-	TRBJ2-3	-	CARSCTGMQGDTQYF	TGTGCCAGAAGCTGTACAGGGATGCAGGGAGATACGCAGTATTTT
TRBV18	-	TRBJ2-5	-	CASSPPEETQYF	TGTGCCAGCTCACCACCGGAAGAGACCCAGTACTTC
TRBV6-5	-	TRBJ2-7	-	CASSYGGSTYEQYF	TGTGCCAGCAGTTACGGGGGTTCGACCTACGAGCAGTACTTC
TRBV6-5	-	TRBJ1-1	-	CASSPLGRNTEAFF	TGTGCCAGCAGTCCTCTCGGACGGAACACTGAAGCTTTCTTT
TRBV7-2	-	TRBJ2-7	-	CASSFQGDPSSYEQYF	TGTGCCAGCAGCTTTCAGGGTGACCCATCATCCTACGAGCAGTACTTC
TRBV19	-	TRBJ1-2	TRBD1	CASGAGTGENYGYTF	TGTGCCAGTGGGGCTGGGACAGGGGAAAACTATGGCTACACCTTC
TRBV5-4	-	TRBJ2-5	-	CASSLAASETQYF	TGTGCCAGCAGCTTGGCAGCTTCAGAGACCCAGTACTTC
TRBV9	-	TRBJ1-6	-	CASSGSGDSPLHF	TGTGCCAGCAGCGGATCGGGGGATTCACCCCTCCACTTT
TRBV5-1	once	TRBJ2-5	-	CASSLHSKETQYF	TGCGCCAGCAGCTTGCACAGTAAAGAGACCCAGTACTTC
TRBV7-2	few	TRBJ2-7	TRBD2	CASGPLAGGYEQYF	TGTGCCAGCGGGCCTCTAGCGGGAGGGTACGAGCAGTACTTC
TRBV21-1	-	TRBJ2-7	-	CASSKARGEGLHEQYF	TGTGCCAGCAGCAAAGCGCGGGGGGAGGGCCTGCACGAGCAGTACTTC
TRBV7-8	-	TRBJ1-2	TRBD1	CASSLVSGGFGYTF	TGTGCCAGCAGCTTAGTATCAGGGGGCTTTGGCTACACCTTC
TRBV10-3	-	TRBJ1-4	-	CALERFLREKLFF	TGTGCCCTAGAGAGGTTCCTTCGGGAAAAACTGTTTTTT
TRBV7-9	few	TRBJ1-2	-	CASSLSGVANYGYTF	TGTGCCAGCAGCTTATCCGGCGTTGCTAACTATGGCTACACCTTC
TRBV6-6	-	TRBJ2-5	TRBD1	CASSRSDRGQETQYF	TGTGCCAGCAGTCGATCGGACAGGGGGCAAGAGACCCAGTACTTC
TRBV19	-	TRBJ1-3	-	CASSAGGQGNTIYF	TGTGCCAGTAGCGCCGGGGGGCAGGGAAACACCATATATTTT
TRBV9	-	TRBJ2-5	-	CASSEEGGRAQETQYF	TGTGCCAGCAGCGAGGAGGGGGGCAGGGCCCAAGAGACCCAGTACTTC
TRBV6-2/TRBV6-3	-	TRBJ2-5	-	CASSYSIVSQETQYF	TGTGCCAGCAGTTACTCGATAGTTAGTCAAGAGACCCAGTACTTC
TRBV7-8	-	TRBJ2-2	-	CASSLIGQGGNRAGELFF	TGTGCCAGCAGCTTAATAGGGCAGGGTGGAAACCGTGCCGGGGAGCTGTTTTTT
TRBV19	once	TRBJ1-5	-	CASSISGVGSNQPQHF	TGTGCCAGTAGTATTAGTGGGGTGGGAAGCAATCAGCCCCAGCATTTT
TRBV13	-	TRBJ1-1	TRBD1	CASSQGTVEAFF	TGTGCCAGCAGTCAAGGGACAGTTGAAGCTTTCTTT
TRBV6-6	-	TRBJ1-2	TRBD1	CASSQGTVGGYTF	TGTGCCAGCAGTCAGGGGACAGTAGGAGGCTACACCTTC
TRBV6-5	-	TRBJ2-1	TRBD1	CASSPGQGFGSEQFF	TGTGCCAGCAGTCCGGGACAGGGGTTTGGGAGTGAGCAGTTCTTC
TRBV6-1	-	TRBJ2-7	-	CASSETAIYYEQYF	TGTGCCAGCAGTGAGACAGCTATATACTACGAGCAGTACTTC
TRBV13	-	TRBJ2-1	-	CASSLPRLVRFHNEQFF	TGTGCCAGCAGCTTGCCCCGACTTGTCAGGTTCCACAATGAGCAGTTCTTC
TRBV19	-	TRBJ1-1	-	CASNPGRVTEAFF	TGTGCCAGTAATCCAGGGAGGGTCACTGAAGCTTTCTTT
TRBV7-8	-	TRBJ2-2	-	CASSGQRDRDTGELFF	TGTGCCAGCAGCGGACAGCGTGACCGCGACACCGGGGAGCTGTTTTTT
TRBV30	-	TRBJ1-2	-	CAWSGGFGYGYTF	TGTGCCTGGAGTGGAGGGTTCGGCTATGGCTACACCTTC
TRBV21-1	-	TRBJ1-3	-	CASTKPEGPGNTIYF	TGTGCCAGCACCAAACCTGAGGGCCCTGGAAACACCATATATTTT
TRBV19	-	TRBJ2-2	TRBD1	CASRRPGQGNTGELFF	TGTGCCAGTAGAAGACCGGGACAGGGGAACACCGGGGAGCTGTTTTTT
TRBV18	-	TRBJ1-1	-	CASSPPRVPFTEAFF	TGTGCCAGCTCACCACCACGGGTCCCTTTCACTGAAGCTTTCTTT
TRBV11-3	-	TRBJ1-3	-	CASSRDMINTIYF	TGTGCCAGCAGCCGGGACATGATAAACACCATATATTTT
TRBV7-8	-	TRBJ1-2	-	CASSLEVGGSGYTF	TGTGCCAGCAGCTTAGAGGTGGGGGGTAGTGGCTACACCTTC
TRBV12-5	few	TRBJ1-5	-	CASGRLGAGNQPQHF	TGTGCTAGTGGCAGGCTGGGGGCCGGCAATCAGCCCCAGCATTTT
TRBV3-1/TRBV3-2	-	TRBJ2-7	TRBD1	CASSQVARTGGVPEQYF	TGTGCCAGCAGCCAAGTCGCCAGGACAGGAGGAGTCCCCGAGCAGTACTTC
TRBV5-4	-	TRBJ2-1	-	CASSFRVNNEQFF	TGTGCCAGCAGCTTCAGGGTAAACAATGAGCAGTTCTTC
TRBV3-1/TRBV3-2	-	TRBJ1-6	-	CASSPRGDNSPLHF	TGTGCCAGCAGCCCCCGAGGGGATAATTCACCCCTCCACTTT
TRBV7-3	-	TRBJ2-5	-	CASSSGAGGETQYF	TGTGCCAGCAGCTCAGGGGCGGGTGGGGAGACCCAGTACTTC
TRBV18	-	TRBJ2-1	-	CASSPLERPREQFF	TGTGCCAGCTCACCCCTAGAGCGGCCCAGAGAGCAGTTCTTC
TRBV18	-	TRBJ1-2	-	CASSPPAREGYTF	TGTGCCAGCTCACCACCGGCGAGGGAGGGCTACACCTTC
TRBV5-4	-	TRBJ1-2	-	CASSRDNYGYTF	TGTGCCAGCAGCCGGGACAACTATGGCTACACCTTC
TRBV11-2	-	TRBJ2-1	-	CASSLEAGESYNEQFF	TGTGCCAGCAGCTTAGAGGCAGGGGAGTCCTACAATGAGCAGTTCTTC
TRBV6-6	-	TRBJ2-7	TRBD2	CASSYRGLGVYEQYF	TGTGCCAGCAGTTATCGAGGACTAGGGGTCTACGAGCAGTACTTC
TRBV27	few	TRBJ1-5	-	CASSLHRWSGPQHF	TGTGCCAGCAGTCTCCACAGGTGGTCGGGACCCCAGCATTTT